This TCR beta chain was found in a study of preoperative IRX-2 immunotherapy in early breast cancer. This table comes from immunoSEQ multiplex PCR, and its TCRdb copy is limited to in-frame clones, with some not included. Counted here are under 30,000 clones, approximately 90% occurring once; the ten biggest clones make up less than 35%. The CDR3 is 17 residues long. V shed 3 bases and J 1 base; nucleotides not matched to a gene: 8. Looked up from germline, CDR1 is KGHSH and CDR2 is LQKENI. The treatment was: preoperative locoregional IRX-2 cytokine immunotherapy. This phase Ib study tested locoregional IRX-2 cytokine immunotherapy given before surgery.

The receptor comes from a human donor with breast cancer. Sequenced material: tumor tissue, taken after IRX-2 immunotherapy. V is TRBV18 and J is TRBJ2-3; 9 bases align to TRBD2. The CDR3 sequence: CASSPRGSGGRTDTQYF. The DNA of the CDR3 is TGTGCCAGCTCACCTCGGGGTAGCGGGGGACGCACAGATACGCAGTATTTT.